These 16 T cell receptor beta chains originate from one sample sequenced in a study of human T cells and chemical hapten exposure. Time point noted: pre-sensitization, week 0. The treatment was: therapeutic diphenylcyclopropenone sensitization with weekly scalp DPC. TCRdb re-derived calls from the RACE reads in MiXCR, one entry per CDR3 protein. The sample holds 80,000 to 95,000 distinct CDR3 sequences, approximately 9.9% seen once. Sequencing used whole blood, obtained in connection with sensitization to the hapten diphenylcyclopropenone (DPC). The receptors shown here come from a woman in her thirties or forties with alopecia areata. Some clones in this sample may be carry-over from other donors' samples.

This clonotype appeared many times. The chain uses TRBV5-4 and TRBJ1-2; 7 nucleotides align to TRBD1. CDR1 SGHNT and CDR2 YYREEE come from the germline V gene (reference sequence). The CDR3 runs to 12 residues. The ends lost 6 bases at V and 4 bases at J; junction bases unmatched: 3. For the CDR3, the DNA is TGTGCCAGCAACCGGGACAGCTATGGCTACACCTTC. Its protein is CASNRDSYGYTF.

This clonotype was counted ten times or more. This chain links TRBV3-1 with TRBJ2-7; D may be TRBD1 (5 bases). The V and J ends lost 3 bases and 0 bases respectively, with 12 bases between them. The CDR3 is 15 residues long. CDR1 is LGHDT and CDR2 is YNNKEL in the germline V gene (reference sequence). The chain's CDR3 is CASSQGRASSYEQYF. The CDR3 DNA follows: TGTGCCAGCAGCCAGGGCAGGGCGAGCTCCTACGAGCAGTACTTC.

This clonotype was counted a few times. The gene calls are TRBV28 and TRBJ1-1; 8 bases line up with TRBD1. CDR3 length: 13 residues. Losses at the gene ends were 8 bases for V and 5 bases for J; bases not matched to a gene: 7. CDR1 is MDHEN, CDR2 SYDVKM, per germline. The DNA for the CDR3 is TGTGCCAGCCTCAGGGGGCGTTATACTGAAGCTTTCTTT. Translated, it gives CASLRGRYTEAFF.

This clonotype was picked up a small number of times. The genes are TRBV5-5 and TRBJ2-7; D could derive from TRBD1 or TRBD2 (5 bases each). Germline lookup yields CDR1 SGHKS and CDR2 YYEKEE (reference sequence). The CDR3 is made up of 14 amino acids. V gave up 5 bases and J gave up 0 bases, with 12 bases separating them. Here the CDR3 reads CASRRQGRSYEQYF. CDR3 bases: TGTGCCAGCAGGCGGCAGGGACGCTCCTACGAGCAGTACTTC.

This clonotype was seen a few times. The chain has TRBV5-6 and TRBJ2-7; D may be TRBD1 or TRBD2 (6 bases each). The CDR3 loop spans 13 amino acids. V lost 7 bases to trimming and J lost 3 bases, with 14 bases between them. The germline V gene has CDR1 SGHDT and CDR2 YYEEEE. The CDR3 here is CASHHRGRYEQYF. In DNA, the CDR3 is TGTGCCAGCCACCATCGGGGGCGCTACGAGCAGTACTTC.

This clonotype occurred many times. Here the CDR3 DNA reads TGTGCCAGTAGCCCCCCGGCCGGTCGGCCCTCTCGCAGCAATCAGCCCCAGCATTTT. The encoded protein is CASSPPAGRPSRSNQPQHF. The J gene is TRBJ1-5, the V gene TRBV19; D gene uncertain. The V gene's germline CDR1 is LNHDA and CDR2 SQIVND (reference sequence). CDR3 length: 19 residues. V lost 6 bases and J lost 1, with 25 bases in between.

The rearrangement uses TRBV3-1 and TRBJ1-3; D is undetermined. Trimming pared 0 bases from V and 4 bases from J, leaving 10 bases between. This CDR3 comprises 15 residues. The germline gives CDR1 LGHDT, CDR2 YNNKEL (reference sequence). The CDR3 DNA sequence: TGTGCCAGCAGCCAAGAAATTACGGGAGGAAACACCATATATTTT. Its protein is CASSQEITGGNTIYF.

Ten or more counts support this clonotype. The chain recombines TRBV2 with TRBJ2-2; D may be TRBD1 (5 bases). This CDR3 has 15 amino acids. Germline V gives CDR1 SNHLY, CDR2 FYNNEI. Trimming took 7 bases from V and 0 from J, leaving 12 bases between them. CDR3 bases: TGTGCCAGCATCCTGGACAAATCGAACACCGGGGAGCTGTTTTTT. Translating gives CASILDKSNTGELFF.

This clonotype was seen more than once but under ten times. The chain has TRBV6-5 and TRBJ1-1, with D uncertain. The CDR3 runs 13 residues. Between the trimmed V and J ends, which lost 2 bases and 7 bases, there was a span of 11 bases. The germline gives CDR1 MNHEY, CDR2 SVGAGI. The CDR3 region is CASSYRVGGEAFF. CDR3 sequence (DNA): TGTGCCAGCAGTTACAGAGTTGGAGGTGAAGCTTTCTTT.

This clonotype was detected only a few times. The chain's CDR3 is CASRRAVGRDTQYF. For the CDR3, the DNA is TGTGCCAGCAGACGAGCAGTAGGGCGAGATACGCAGTATTTT. This chain joins TRBV2 and TRBJ2-3; D unresolved. Trimming removed 6 bases from V and 5 bases from J, with 15 bases in between. CDR1 is SNHLY and CDR2 is FYNNEI in the germline V gene. This CDR3 is built from 14 residues.

Many counts were recorded for this clonotype. The V and J genes are TRBV5-1 and TRBJ2-3; maybe TRBD1 (6 bases). The germline gives CDR1 SGHRS, CDR2 YFSETQ. This CDR3 is 14 amino acids long. The ends were cut back, 3 bases at V and 2 bases at J, with 10 bases in the middle. The CDR3 nucleotides read TGCGCCAGCAGCTCAGGACAGCACACAGATACGCAGTATTTT. Translating it yields CASSSGQHTDTQYF.

The DNA for the CDR3 is TGTGCCAGCAGCTTTGGGGGGCGCGAGCAGTACTTC. Residues: CASSFGGREQYF. The chain joins TRBV7-9 to TRBJ2-7, with D perhaps given as TRBD1 or TRBD2 (6 bases each). Trimming removed 3 bases from V and 6 bases from J, with 9 bases in between. This CDR3 has 12 residues. The germline gives CDR1 SEHNR, CDR2 FQNEAQ (reference sequence).

The chain has TRBV7-2 and TRBJ2-7; 8 bases align to TRBD1. The V and J ends lost 2 bases and 3 bases, in that order; junction bases with no gene match: 9. Germline CDR1 reads SGHTA; CDR2 reads FQGNSA. The CDR3 is 16 amino acids. CDR3 region: CASSLLDAGGLYEQYF. The CDR3 DNA sequence: TGTGCCAGCAGCTTATTGGATGCAGGGGGCCTCTACGAGCAGTACTTC. Combining the CDR3 with reference TRBV7-2 and TRBJ2-7 gives the whole variable domain GAGVSQSPSNKVTEKGKDVELRCDPISGHTALYWYRQSLGQGLEFLIYFQGNSAPDKSGLPSDRFSAERTGGSVSTLTIQRTQQEDSAVYLCASSLLDAGGLYEQYFGPGTRLTVT.

The V and J genes are TRBV20-1 and TRBJ1-4; TRBD1 agrees at 9 bases. Germline V lookup: CDR1 DFQATT, CDR2 SNEGSKA (reference sequence). The CDR3 covers 15 residues. The V and J ends lost 5 bases and 8 bases, in that order; junction bases with no gene match: 12. CDR3 in amino acids: CSAPDRTGVREKLFF. CDR3 coding DNA: TGCAGTGCTCCAGATCGGACAGGGGTGCGCGAAAAACTGTTTTTT.

This clonotype appeared a few times. The rearrangement uses TRBV18 and TRBJ2-3, with D perhaps matching TRBD1 or TRBD2 (6 bases each). Trimming cost V 2 bases and J 1 base, with 22 bases left between them. This CDR3 contains 19 residues. Germline V gene lookup returns CDR1 KGHSH and CDR2 LQKENI. This CDR3 is CASSPTPLTGSGGTDTQYF. Written as DNA, the CDR3 is TGTGCCAGCTCACCAACACCACTGACAGGTTCGGGAGGCACAGATACGCAGTATTTT.

This clonotype was observed many times. The chain links TRBV5-1 to TRBJ2-1, with TRBD2 matching over 9 bases. This CDR3 has 18 amino acids. Germline CDR1 and CDR2: SGHRS and YFSETQ. V gave up 4 bases and J gave up 1 base; unmatched junction bases: 12. For the CDR3, the DNA is TGCGCCAGCAGCCCCCCACAGAAGGCGGGGGGGTCCTACAATGAGCAGTTCTTC. Residues: CASSPPQKAGGSYNEQFF. Complete variable domain (other parts from reference TRBV5-1 and TRBJ2-1): KAGVTQTPRYLIKTRGQQVTLSCSPISGHRSVSWYQQTPGQGLQFLFEYFSETQRNKGNFPGRFSGRQFSNSRSEMNVSTLELGDSALYLCASSPPQKAGGSYNEQFFGPGTRLTVL.